This T cell receptor (beta chain) appears in the sequencing data of a study of blood T cell repertoires in COVID-19. As for the study in general: From the United States, Italy and Spain came samples of acute and convalescent COVID-19. PBMCs, B-cell-depleted T cells, or T cells were the source of the cDNA or gDNA that made up the material.

Germline CDR1 and CDR2: SGDLS and YYNGEE. Unmatched junction bases numbered 0, after V lost 2 bases and J lost 4 bases. The CDR3 loop spans 14 amino acids. Individuals aged about 18 to 89 years were recruited from 24 US areas. The repertoire was sequenced with immunoSEQ multiplex PCR; TCRdb's copy has only in-frame clones and lacks some. In the table there are about 270,000 clones, 91% of which are singletons. The material sequenced was PBMCs or T cells enriched from blood (not recorded which). The source is a man aged 35 to 55 who had been exposed to COVID-19. The genes are TRBV9 and TRBJ2-2; 9 bases map to TRBD2. In nucleotides, the CDR3 is TGTGCCAGCAGCGTGCGGGGGGGCACCGGGGAGCTGTTTTTT. Protein: CASSVRGGTGELFF.